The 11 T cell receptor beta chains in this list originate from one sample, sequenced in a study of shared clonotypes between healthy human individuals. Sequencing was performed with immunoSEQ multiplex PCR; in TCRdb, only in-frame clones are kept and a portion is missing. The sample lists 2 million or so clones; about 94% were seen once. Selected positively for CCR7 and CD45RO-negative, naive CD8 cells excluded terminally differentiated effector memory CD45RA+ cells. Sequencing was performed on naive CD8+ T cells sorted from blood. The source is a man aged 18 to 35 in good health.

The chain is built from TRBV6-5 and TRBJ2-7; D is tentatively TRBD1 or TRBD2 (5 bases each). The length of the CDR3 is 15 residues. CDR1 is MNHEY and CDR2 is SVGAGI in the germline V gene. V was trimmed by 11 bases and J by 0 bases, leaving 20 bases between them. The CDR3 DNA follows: TGTGCCGGAGGAGACCCGGGACGCCGCTCCTACGAGCAGTACTTC. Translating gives CAGGDPGRRSYEQYF.

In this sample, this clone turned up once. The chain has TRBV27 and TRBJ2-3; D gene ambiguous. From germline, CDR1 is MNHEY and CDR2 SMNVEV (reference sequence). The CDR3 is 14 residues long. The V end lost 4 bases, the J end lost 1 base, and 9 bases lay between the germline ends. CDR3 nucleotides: TGTGCCAGCAGTTGGGGTTTACGCACAGATACGCAGTATTTT. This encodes CASSWGLRTDTQYF.

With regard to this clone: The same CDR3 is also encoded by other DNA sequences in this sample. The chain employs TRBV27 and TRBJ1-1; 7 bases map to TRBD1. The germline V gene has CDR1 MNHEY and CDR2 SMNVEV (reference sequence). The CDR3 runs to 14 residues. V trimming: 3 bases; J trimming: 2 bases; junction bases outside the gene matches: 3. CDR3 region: CASSFRGPNTEAFF. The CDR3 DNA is TGTGCCAGCAGTTTTAGGGGGCCCAACACTGAAGCTTTCTTT.

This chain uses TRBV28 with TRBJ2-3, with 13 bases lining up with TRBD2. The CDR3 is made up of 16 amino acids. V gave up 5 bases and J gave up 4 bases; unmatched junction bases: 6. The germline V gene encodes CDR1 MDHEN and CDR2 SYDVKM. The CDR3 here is CASSQTSGGEADTQYF. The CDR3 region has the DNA TGTGCCAGCAGTCAAACTAGCGGGGGGGAGGCAGATACGCAGTATTTT.

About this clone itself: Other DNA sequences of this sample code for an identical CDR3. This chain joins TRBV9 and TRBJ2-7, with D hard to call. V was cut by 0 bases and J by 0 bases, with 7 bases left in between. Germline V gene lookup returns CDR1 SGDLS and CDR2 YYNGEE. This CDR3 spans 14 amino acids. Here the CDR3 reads CASSVGTASYEQYF. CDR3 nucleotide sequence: TGTGCCAGCAGCGTAGGGACGGCCTCCTACGAGCAGTACTTC.

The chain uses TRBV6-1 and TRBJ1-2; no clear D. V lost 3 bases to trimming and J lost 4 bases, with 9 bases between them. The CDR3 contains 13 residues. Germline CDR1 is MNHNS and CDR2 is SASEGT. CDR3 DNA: TGTGCCAGCAGTGATCAGGTATTCTATGGCTACACCTTC. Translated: CASSDQVFYGYTF.

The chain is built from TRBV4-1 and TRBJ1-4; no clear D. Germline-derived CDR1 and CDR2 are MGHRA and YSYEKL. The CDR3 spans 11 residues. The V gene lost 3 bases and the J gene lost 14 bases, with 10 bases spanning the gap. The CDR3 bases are TGCGCCAGCAGCCAGGCTTCGGGGCTGTTTTTT. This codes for CASSQASGLFF.

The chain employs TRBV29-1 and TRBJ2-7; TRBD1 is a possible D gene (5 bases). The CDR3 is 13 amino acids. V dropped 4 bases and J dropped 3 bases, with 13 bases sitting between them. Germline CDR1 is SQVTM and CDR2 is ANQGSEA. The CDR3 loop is CSVVFDSYYEQYF. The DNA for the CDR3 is TGCAGCGTTGTTTTCGACAGCTACTACGAGCAGTACTTC.

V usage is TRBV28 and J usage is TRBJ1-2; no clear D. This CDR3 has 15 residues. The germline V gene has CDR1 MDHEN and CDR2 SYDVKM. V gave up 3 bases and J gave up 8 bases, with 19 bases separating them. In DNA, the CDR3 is TGTGCCAGCAGTTTCTCGCAGTCCCCATTACGGGGCTACACCTTC. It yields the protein CASSFSQSPLRGYTF.

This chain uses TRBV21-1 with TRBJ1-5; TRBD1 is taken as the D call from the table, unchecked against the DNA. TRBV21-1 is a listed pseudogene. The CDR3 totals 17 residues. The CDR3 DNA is TGTGCCAGCAGCAACAGGACAGGGCCAAATAGCAATCAGCCCCAGCATTTT. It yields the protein CASSNRTGPNSNQPQHF.

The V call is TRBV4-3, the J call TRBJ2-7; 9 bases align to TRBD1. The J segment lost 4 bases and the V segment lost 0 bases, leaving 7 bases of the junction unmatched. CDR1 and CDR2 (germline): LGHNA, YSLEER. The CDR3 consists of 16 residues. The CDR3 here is CASSQETGTGRYEQYF. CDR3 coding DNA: TGCGCCAGCAGCCAAGAAACCGGGACAGGGAGGTACGAGCAGTACTTC.